A selection of T cell receptor beta chains follows, all from one sample in a study of shared T cell receptors in the human thymus. Clones were read by immunoSEQ multiplex PCR, and TCRdb kept only the in-frame ones, dropping some. Here the sample spans almost 550,000 clones, about 80% being singletons. This same sample was also taken into another study, of human thymus T cells.

Sequenced material: thymocytes. Every receptor here comes from a boy younger than two with a congenital heart defect. Both conserved end residues are part of each CDR3. A D gene is named only where the DNA matches it firmly. A row's size may be missing; if present it is once, few, many or a size class.

V	length	D	size	J	DNA	CDR3
TRBV27	15	NA	NA	TRBJ1-3	TGTGCCAGCAGTCAAGGGGGGGTTTCTGGAAACACCATATATTTT	CASSQGGVSGNTIYF
TRBV30	14	TRBD2	once	TRBJ2-7	TGTGCCTGGGGTAGGACTAGCGGAACCCACGAGCAGTACTTC	CAWGRTSGTHEQYF
TRBV12-5	17	NA	NA	TRBJ2-7	TGTGCTAGTGCCCTCGTCGGGGGGCGAGAGGGGGCCTACGAGCAGTACTTC	CASALVGGREGAYEQYF
TRBV27	16	TRBD1	NA	TRBJ2-5	TGTGCCAGCAGTTTTAGGGGACAGGGTGAGTGGGAGACCCAGTACTTC	CASSFRGQGEWETQYF
TRBV12-5	21	TRBD2	NA	TRBJ2-7	TGTGCTAGTGGTTTGTTGGGATGGGGTAGCGGGAGTAAGTTCCTTTCCTACGAGCAGTACTTC	CASGLLGWGSGSKFLSYEQYF
TRBV5-4	14	NA	NA	TRBJ2-7	TGTGCCAGCAGCTTGTCTGGAGATACCTACGAGCAGTACTTC	CASSLSGDTYEQYF
TRBV28	17	TRBD1	few	TRBJ2-7	TGTGCCAGCAGTTTATTCTATGGACAGGGGGTTGTCTACGAGCAGTACTTC	CASSLFYGQGVVYEQYF
TRBV18	15	NA	NA	TRBJ1-2	TGTGCCAGCTCGCTGCCTGACGGACAGCGCTATGGCTACACCTTC	CASSLPDGQRYGYTF
TRBV27	16	TRBD1	NA	TRBJ2-7	TGTGCCAGCAGTCTCTCCAGGACAGGCTTTACCTACGAGCAGTACTTC	CASSLSRTGFTYEQYF
TRBV27	13	TRBD2	NA	TRBJ2-7	TGTGCCAGCAGTCCGACTAGCGCGGGGGAGCAGTACTTC	CASSPTSAGEQYF
TRBV9	14	NA	NA	TRBJ1-1	TGTGCCAGCAGCGTTTTCCCCACAGGGACTGAAGCTTTCTTT	CASSVFPTGTEAFF
TRBV4-3	15	NA	NA	TRBJ2-7	TGCGCCAGCAGCCAAGATCTGGTGCTAGCCAGAGAGCAGTACTTC	CASSQDLVLAREQYF
TRBV28	16	TRBD2	NA	TRBJ2-5	TGTGCCAGCAGTTTTAAGCTTGGCGGGGGGAGAGAGACCCAGTACTTC	CASSFKLGGGRETQYF
TRBV2	16	TRBD1	NA	TRBJ2-5	TGTGCCAGCAGAGACGCCTTGGGGACAGGGGAGGAGACCCAGTACTTC	CASRDALGTGEETQYF
TRBV27	13	NA	NA	TRBJ1-2	TGTGCCAGCAGTTTATTCGGGGGTTATGGCTACACCTTC	CASSLFGGYGYTF
TRBV30	14	NA	NA	TRBJ1-6	TGTGCCTGGAGTGTACCGGGGTACAATTCACCCCTCCACTTT	CAWSVPGYNSPLHF
TRBV4-3	16	TRBD2	NA	TRBJ2-2	TGCGCCAGCAGCCAAGATGGGGGGGACCTCACCGGGGAGCTGTTTTTT	CASSQDGGDLTGELFF
TRBV2	12	NA	once	TRBJ1-2	TGTGCCAGCAGAAGCGGGGTCTATGGCTACACCTTC	CASRSGVYGYTF
TRBV29-1	15	TRBD2	NA	TRBJ2-5	TGCAGCGTTGAGCTAGCGGGAGGCATTATAGAGACCCAGTACTTC	CSVELAGGIIETQYF
TRBV30	13	NA	NA	TRBJ2-5	TGTGCCTGGAACGGAGGGCCGCGGGAGACCCAGTACTTC	CAWNGGPRETQYF
TRBV27	16	NA	NA	TRBJ1-3	TGTGCCAGCAGTTTACCCGTATTACTCCCTGGAAACACCATATATTTT	CASSLPVLLPGNTIYF
TRBV13	18	NA	NA	TRBJ2-1	TGTGCCAGCAGCACGAACCCCCGGGACTGGACTTTTTACAATGAGCAGTTCTTC	CASSTNPRDWTFYNEQFF
TRBV15	17	TRBD2	NA	TRBJ2-2	TGTGCCACCTCGGCCGCGGCGGGAGGTAATGGAACCGGGGAGCTGTTTTTT	CATSAAAGGNGTGELFF
TRBV27	14	TRBD2	NA	TRBJ2-7	TGTGCCAGCAGTTTGAAGCGGGAAGACTACGAGCAGTACTTC	CASSLKREDYEQYF
TRBV2	15	NA	NA	TRBJ1-4	TGTGCCAGCAGTGGGGCGGTGCCGGGGGATGAAAAACTGTTTTTT	CASSGAVPGDEKLFF
TRBV28	17	TRBD2	NA	TRBJ2-2	TGTGCCAGCAGTCTAGCGGGAGGGCCAGAGAACACCGGGGAGCTGTTTTTT	CASSLAGGPENTGELFF
TRBV2	16	NA	NA	TRBJ2-1	TGTGCCAGCAGTGATGAAGGGCCGGGCCACGGAGGTGAGCAGTTCTTC	CASSDEGPGHGGEQFF
TRBV4-1	14	NA	NA	TRBJ2-7	TGCGCCAGCAGCCAGGGAGACTCACACTACGAGCAGTACTTC	CASSQGDSHYEQYF
TRBV5-6	15	NA	NA	TRBJ2-7	TGTGCCAGCAGCTTGTATAATACGGGAGCCTACGAGCAGTACTTC	CASSLYNTGAYEQYF
TRBV27	16	TRBD2	NA	TRBJ2-3	TGTGCCAGCAGTTATAGGTCTAGCGGGAGTGCAGATACGCAGTATTTT	CASSYRSSGSADTQYF
TRBV12-5	14	TRBD2	NA	TRBJ2-3	TGTGCTAGTGGTTCTAGCGGGAGGACAGATACGCAGTATTTT	CASGSSGRTDTQYF
TRBV20-1	11	NA	few	TRBJ2-7	TGCAGTGTCCGCGCAAACTACGAGCAGTACTTC	CSVRANYEQYF
TRBV4-2	16	TRBD2	NA	TRBJ2-7	TGTGCCAGCAGCCAAGTGTCGCGGGAGCTTAAGGACGAGCAGTACTTC	CASSQVSRELKDEQYF
TRBV30	20	TRBD2	few	TRBJ2-2	TGTGCCTGGAGAAGACCCCCTGAGGAAATAGCGGGAGTTTTAACCGGGGAGCTGTTTTTT	CAWRRPPEEIAGVLTGELFF
TRBV7-2	15	NA	NA	TRBJ2-7	TGTGCCAGCAGCTATCAATCAAAACAGGGCTACGAGCAGTACTTC	CASSYQSKQGYEQYF
TRBV7-2	16	TRBD2	NA	TRBJ2-3	TGTGCCAGCAGCTCGTCTAGCGGGGGGGGCACAGATACGCAGTATTTT	CASSSSSGGGTDTQYF
TRBV6-4	16	NA	NA	TRBJ2-3	TGTGCCAGCAGTGATTGGGGGTCCGGGAGCTCAGATACGCAGTATTTT	CASSDWGSGSSDTQYF
TRBV7-9	14	NA	NA	TRBJ1-2	TGTGCCAGCAGCTCCGGCAGAAGCGGCTATGGCTACACCTTC	CASSSGRSGYGYTF
TRBV28	15	TRBD2	NA	TRBJ2-2	TGTGCCAGCATGCCTAGCGGAGAGGACACCGGGGAGCTGTTTTTT	CASMPSGEDTGELFF
TRBV11-3	15	NA	NA	TRBJ2-7	TGTGCCAGCAGGGATCGGTCAGGGCTCTCCTACGAGCAGTACTTC	CASRDRSGLSYEQYF
TRBV11-2	17	NA	once	TRBJ1-2	TGTGCCAGCAGCTTAGATTGGGCGCTGGGGGCGTGCTATGGCTACACCTTC	CASSLDWALGACYGYTF
TRBV18	15	TRBD1	NA	TRBJ2-3	TGTGCCAGCTCGCGGGACAGGGAGGGGACAGATACGCAGTATTTT	CASSRDREGTDTQYF
TRBV19	16	NA	few	TRBJ2-6	TGTGCCAGTAGGGACAGACCGTCCTCTGGGGCCAACGTCCTGACTTTC	CASRDRPSSGANVLTF
TRBV6-5	15	TRBD2	NA	TRBJ2-3	TGTGCCAGCAGTTACAGTGGGACTAGCGCAGATACGCAGTATTTT	CASSYSGTSADTQYF
TRBV15	21	TRBD2	NA	TRBJ2-6	TGTGCCACCAGCAGAGATCTTAGACTAGCGGGAGTAAGCCCTGGGGCCAACGTCCTGACTTTC	CATSRDLRLAGVSPGANVLTF
TRBV27	16	NA	NA	TRBJ2-5	TGTGCCAGCAGTTTATCGGGGGGGCGCTTCCAAGAGACCCAGTACTTC	CASSLSGGRFQETQYF
TRBV13	11	NA	NA	TRBJ2-7	TGTGCCAGCAGCTTATCTAACGAGCAGTACTTC	CASSLSNEQYF
TRBV4-2	16	TRBD2	once	TRBJ2-1	TGTGCCAGCAGTAAAATTAGCGGGAGTACCTACAATGAGCAGTTCTTC	CASSKISGSTYNEQFF
TRBV28	18	NA	once	TRBJ2-7	TGTGCCAGCAGTATATCCCCGGTAGCGGACGGGAGCTCCTACGAGCAGTACTTC	CASSISPVADGSSYEQYF